This T cell receptor (beta chain) was recorded in a study of blood T cell repertoires in COVID-19 (dated by TCRdb to the early 2020s). At the level of the whole study: Collaborator samples came from the United States, Italy and Spain and covered acute and convalescent phases of COVID-19. Samples came from the ongoing ImmuneRACE study (first 160 participants) plus 1,254 subjects from 6 global collaborators. Deeply sampled blood TCRbeta repertoires from subjects exposed to, actively infected with, or recovered from COVID-19 were included in the dataset. Where available, HLA class I and class II types were obtained from metadata supplied by the sample provider rather than from assay-based typing. The sample metadata nearly always contained a de-identified subject ID, COVID-19 status, age in years and sex. The prospective study material was composed of cDNA or gDNA derived from T cells, B-cell-depleted T cells, or PBMCs. The repertoires were made available in a free public database intended to serve as a resource for research on the immune response to SARS-CoV-2. The paper's findings and limits, for the study overall: How much clinical and demographic metadata was included differed by source and by participant, and the metadata was provided uncurated.

Each collaborating institution followed its own protocols to collect whole blood in K2EDTA tubes. For TCRbeta analysis, collaborator samples were shipped as frozen whole blood, as isolated PBMCs, or as DNA extracted from either sample type. Concerning this clone itself: Its antigen is currently not known. Per-base qualities were not stored, and no clone one base away is much larger.

CDR1 and CDR2 are read off the germline V gene (reference sequence) as LNHDA and SQIVND. The V end gives up 5 bases and the J end 3 bases, leaving 9 bases in the junction not matched to a gene. The CDR3 runs 16 residues from the cysteine to the phenylalanine. Only CDR3 DNA is held: 48 bases, read in frame from base 1. TCRbeta CDR3 regions were amplified from genomic DNA by means of the immunoSEQ Assay, a bias-controlled multiplex PCR. The study's own analysis went as follows. Nucleated cell counts per sample were estimated from amplification of reference gene primers within the assay. Sequence reads were collapsed and filtered to measure the absolute abundance of every unique TCRbeta CDR3 rearrangement. For each sample, productive Simpson clonality was calculated as the square root of Simpson's diversity index over productive rearrangements. As stored in TCRdb, this immuneACCESS dataset retains in-frame rearrangements with V and J assigned. A fraction of the clones does not appear; measured against another copy, unresolved V genes explain less than half of the discrepancy, and the remainder lacks a known reason. Clonal size and the V and J genes are those of that table, whereas D and trimming came from the DNA. Within this sample are about 170,000 clones, with 75% to 90% of them counted one time only. 3% to 3.5% of the sample belongs to the ten largest clones.

This sequence originates from a human donor with acute or convalescent COVID-19. The donor label of this sample is uncertain. The sequenced sample was peripheral blood. The receptor chain draws on TRBV19 and TRBJ2-2; 7 central nucleotides agree with TRBD2. The CDR3 region has the sequence CASSFPGGPDTGELFF. The sequence in DNA is TGTGCCAGTAGTTTCCCGGGAGGTCCAGACACCGGGGAGCTGTTTTTT.